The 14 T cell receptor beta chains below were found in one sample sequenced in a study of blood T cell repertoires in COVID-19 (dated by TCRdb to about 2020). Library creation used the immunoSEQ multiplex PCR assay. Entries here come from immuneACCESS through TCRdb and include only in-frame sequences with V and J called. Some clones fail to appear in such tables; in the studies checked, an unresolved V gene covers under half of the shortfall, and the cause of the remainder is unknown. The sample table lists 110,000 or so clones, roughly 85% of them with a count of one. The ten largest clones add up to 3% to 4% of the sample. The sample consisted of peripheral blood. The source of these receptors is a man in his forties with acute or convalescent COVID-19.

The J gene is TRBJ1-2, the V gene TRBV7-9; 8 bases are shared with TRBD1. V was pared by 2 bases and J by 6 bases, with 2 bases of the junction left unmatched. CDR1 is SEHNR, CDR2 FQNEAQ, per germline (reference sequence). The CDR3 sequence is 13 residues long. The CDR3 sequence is CASSLPGGDGYTF. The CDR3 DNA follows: TGTGCCAGCAGCTTACCAGGGGGCGATGGCTACACCTTC.

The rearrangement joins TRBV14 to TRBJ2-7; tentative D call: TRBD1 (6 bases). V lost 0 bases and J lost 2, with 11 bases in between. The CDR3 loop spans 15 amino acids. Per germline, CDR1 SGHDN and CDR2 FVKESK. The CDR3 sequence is CASSQDTGMTYEQYF. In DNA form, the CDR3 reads TGTGCCAGCAGCCAAGACACAGGGATGACCTACGAGCAGTACTTC.

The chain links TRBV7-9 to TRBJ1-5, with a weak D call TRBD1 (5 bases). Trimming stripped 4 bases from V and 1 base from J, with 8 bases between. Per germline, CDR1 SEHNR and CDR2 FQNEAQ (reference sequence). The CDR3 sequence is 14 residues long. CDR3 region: CASSSGGSNQPQHF. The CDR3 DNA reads TGTGCCAGCAGCTCCGGGGGAAGCAATCAGCCCCAGCATTTT.

The CDR3 loop is CASSPETDQPQHF. Written as DNA, the CDR3 is TGTGCCAGCAGTCCCGAGACAGATCAGCCCCAGCATTTT. The J gene is TRBJ1-5, the V gene TRBV2; TRBD1 is a possible D gene (5 bases). This CDR3 comprises 13 residues. V lost 5 bases and J lost 5, with 10 bases in between. Germline loops: CDR1 SNHLY, CDR2 FYNNEI.

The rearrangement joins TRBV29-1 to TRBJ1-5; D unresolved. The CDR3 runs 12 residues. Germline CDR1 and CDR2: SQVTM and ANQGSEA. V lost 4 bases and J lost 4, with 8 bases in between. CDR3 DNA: TGCAGCGTTGGGACTGCTAATCAGCCCCAGCATTTT. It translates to CSVGTANQPQHF.

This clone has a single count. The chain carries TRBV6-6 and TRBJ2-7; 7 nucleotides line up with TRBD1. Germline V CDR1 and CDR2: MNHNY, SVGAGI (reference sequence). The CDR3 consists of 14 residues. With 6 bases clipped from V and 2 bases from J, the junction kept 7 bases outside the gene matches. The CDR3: CASRHTGQTYEQYF. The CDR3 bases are TGTGCCAGCAGGCATACGGGACAGACCTACGAGCAGTACTTC.

The CDR3, as DNA: TGTGCCAGCCGGGACAGGGACACAGATACGCAGTATTTT. Encoded protein: CASRDRDTDTQYF. The chain is built from TRBV6-4 and TRBJ2-3; the match to TRBD1 covers 9 bases. This CDR3 region has 13 residues. Germline loops: CDR1 MRHNA, CDR2 SNTAGT. With V trimmed by 8 bases and J by 2 bases, 2 bases remained unmatched.

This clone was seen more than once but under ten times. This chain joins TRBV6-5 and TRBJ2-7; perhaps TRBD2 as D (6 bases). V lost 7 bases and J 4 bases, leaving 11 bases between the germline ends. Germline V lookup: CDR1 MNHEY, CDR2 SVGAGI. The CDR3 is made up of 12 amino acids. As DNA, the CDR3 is TGTGCCAGCACCGGGACTCGATACGAGCAGTACTTC. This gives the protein CASTGTRYEQYF.

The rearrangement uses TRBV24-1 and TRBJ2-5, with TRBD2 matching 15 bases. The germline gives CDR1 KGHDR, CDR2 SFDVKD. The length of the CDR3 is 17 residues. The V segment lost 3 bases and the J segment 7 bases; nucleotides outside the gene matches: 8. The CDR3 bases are TGTGCCACCAGTGATCCCCGGACTAGCGGGGGGGGTCGGACCCAGTACTTC. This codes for CATSDPRTSGGGRTQYF.

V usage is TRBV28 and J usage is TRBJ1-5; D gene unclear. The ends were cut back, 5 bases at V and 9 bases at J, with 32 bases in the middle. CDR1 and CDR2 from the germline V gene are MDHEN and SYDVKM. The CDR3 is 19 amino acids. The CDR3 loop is CASSPITHQVISGGSPQHF. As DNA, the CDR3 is TGTGCCAGCAGTCCAATTACACATCAGGTGATCTCAGGAGGGTCGCCCCAGCATTTT.

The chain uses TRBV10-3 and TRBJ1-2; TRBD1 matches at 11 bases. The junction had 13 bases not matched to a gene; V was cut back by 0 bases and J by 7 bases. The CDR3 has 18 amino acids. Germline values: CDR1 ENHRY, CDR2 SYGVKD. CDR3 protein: CAISESWTGGAIFVGYTF. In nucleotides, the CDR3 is TGTGCCATCAGTGAGTCATGGACAGGGGGCGCGATATTCGTTGGCTACACCTTC.

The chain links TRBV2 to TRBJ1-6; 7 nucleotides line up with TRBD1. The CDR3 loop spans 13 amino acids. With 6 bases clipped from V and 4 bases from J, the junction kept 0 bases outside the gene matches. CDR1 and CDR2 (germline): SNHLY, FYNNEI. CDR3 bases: TGTGCCAGCAGGGGACAGTATAATTCACCCCTCCACTTT. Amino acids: CASRGQYNSPLHF.

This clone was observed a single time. The CDR3 DNA reads TGTGCCAGTGGGAGGGGCATCTCTGGGGCCAACGTCCTGACTTTC. Encoded protein: CASGRGISGANVLTF. The chain carries TRBV19 and TRBJ2-6; the match to TRBD2 covers 7 bases. V shed 8 bases, J shed 0 bases, and the junction held 4 bases outside the gene matches. The CDR3 loop spans 15 amino acids. CDR1 LNHDA and CDR2 SQIVND come from the germline V gene (reference sequence).

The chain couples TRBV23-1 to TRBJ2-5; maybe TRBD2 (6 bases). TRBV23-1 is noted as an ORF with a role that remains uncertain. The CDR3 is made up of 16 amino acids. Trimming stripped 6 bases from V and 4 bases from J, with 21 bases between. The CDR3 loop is CASSPPGGCVGETQYF. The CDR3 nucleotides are TGCGCCAGCAGCCCCCCCGGAGGGTGCGTTGGAGAGACCCAGTACTTC.